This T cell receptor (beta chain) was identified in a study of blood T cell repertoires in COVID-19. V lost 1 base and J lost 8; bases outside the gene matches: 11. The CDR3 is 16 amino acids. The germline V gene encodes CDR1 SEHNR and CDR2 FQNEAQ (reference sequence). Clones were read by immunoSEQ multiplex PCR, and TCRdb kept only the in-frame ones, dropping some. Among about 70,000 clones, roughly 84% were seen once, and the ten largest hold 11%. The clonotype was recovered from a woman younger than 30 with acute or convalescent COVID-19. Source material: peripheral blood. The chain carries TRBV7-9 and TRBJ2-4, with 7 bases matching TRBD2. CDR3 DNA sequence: TGTGCCAGCAGCTTAGATTTCGGAGGGGAGGGACACATTCAGTACTTC. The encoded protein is CASSLDFGGEGHIQYF.